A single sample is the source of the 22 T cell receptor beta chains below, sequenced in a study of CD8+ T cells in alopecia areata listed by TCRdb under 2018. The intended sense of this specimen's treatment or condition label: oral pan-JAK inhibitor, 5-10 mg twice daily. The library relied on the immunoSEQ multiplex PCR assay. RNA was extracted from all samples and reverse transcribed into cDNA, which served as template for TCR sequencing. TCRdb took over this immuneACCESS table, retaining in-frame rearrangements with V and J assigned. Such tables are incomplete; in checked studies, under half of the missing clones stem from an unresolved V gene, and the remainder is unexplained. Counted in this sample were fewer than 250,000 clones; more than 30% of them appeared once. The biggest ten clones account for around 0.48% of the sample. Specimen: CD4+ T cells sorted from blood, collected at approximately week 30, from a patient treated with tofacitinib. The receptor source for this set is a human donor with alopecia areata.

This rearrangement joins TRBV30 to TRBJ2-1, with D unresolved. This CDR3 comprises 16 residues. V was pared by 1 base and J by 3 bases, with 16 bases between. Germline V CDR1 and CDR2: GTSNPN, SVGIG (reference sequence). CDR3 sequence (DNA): TGTGCCTGGAGTGGGGAAAGCGCCGTTGACTACAATGAGCAGTTCTTC. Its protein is CAWSGESAVDYNEQFF.

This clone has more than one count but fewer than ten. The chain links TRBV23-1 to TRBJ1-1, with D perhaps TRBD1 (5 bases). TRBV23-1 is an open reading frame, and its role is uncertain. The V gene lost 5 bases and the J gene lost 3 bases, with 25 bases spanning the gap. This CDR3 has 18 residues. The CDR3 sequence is CASSSHVWGGRGHTEAFF. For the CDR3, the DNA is TGCGCCAGCAGTTCCCATGTATGGGGAGGAAGGGGTCACACTGAAGCTTTCTTT.

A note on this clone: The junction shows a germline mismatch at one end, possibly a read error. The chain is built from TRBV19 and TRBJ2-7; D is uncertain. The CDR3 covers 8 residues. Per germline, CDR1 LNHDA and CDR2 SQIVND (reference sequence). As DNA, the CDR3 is TGTGCCAGTATCACGAGGTGCTTC. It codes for CASITRCF.

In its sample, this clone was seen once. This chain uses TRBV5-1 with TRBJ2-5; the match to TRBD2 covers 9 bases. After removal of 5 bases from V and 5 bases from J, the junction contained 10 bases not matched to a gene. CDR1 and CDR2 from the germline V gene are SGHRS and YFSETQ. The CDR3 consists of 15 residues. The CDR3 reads CASRFRTSEGETQYF. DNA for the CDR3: TGCGCCAGCAGATTTCGGACTAGCGAAGGGGAGACCCAGTACTTC.

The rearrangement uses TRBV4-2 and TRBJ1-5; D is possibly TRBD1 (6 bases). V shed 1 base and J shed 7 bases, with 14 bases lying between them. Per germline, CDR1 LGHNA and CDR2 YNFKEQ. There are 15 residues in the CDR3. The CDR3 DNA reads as TGTGCCAGCAGCCAAGTATCACAGGGAGGCCAGCCCCAGCATTTT. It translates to CASSQVSQGGQPQHF.

The CDR3 DNA reads TGCAGTGTCCAGACTTCCTACGAGCAGTACTTC. Residues: CSVQTSYEQYF. The chain combines TRBV20-1 with TRBJ2-7; D gene unclear. Trimming removed 7 bases from V and 1 base from J, with 8 bases in between. CDR3 length equals 11 residues. The germline gives CDR1 DFQATT, CDR2 SNEGSKA (reference sequence).

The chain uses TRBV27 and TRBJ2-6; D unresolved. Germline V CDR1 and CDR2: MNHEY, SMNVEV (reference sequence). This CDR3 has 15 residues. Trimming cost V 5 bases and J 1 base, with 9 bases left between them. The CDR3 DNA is TGTGCCAGCAGTGCGTGGGATTCTGGGGCCAACGTCCTGACTTTC. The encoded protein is CASSAWDSGANVLTF. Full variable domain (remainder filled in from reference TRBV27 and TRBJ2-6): EAQVTQNPRYLITVTGKKLTVTCSQNMNHEYMSWYRQDPGLGLRQIYYSMNVEVTDKGDVPEGYKVSRKEKRNFPLILESPSPNQTSLYFCASSAWDSGANVLTFGAGSRLTVL.

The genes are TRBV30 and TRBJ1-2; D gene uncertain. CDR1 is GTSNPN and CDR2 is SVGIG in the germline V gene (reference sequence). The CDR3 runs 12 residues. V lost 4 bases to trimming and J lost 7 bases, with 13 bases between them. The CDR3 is CAWTREVGGYTF. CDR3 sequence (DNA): TGTGCCTGGACTAGAGAAGTAGGTGGCTACACCTTC. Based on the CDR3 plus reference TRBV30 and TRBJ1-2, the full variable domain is SQTIHQWPATLVQPVGSPLSLECTVEGTSNPNLYWYRQAAGRGLQLLFYSVGIGQISSEVPQNLSASRPQDRQFILSSKKLLLSDSGFYLCAWTREVGGYTFGSGTRLTVV.

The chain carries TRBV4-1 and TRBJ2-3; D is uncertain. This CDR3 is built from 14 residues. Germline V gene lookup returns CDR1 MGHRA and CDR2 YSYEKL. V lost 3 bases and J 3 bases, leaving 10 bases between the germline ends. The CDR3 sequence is CASSQVLGTDTQYF. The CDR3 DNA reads TGCGCCAGCAGCCAGGTCCTCGGTACAGATACGCAGTATTTT.

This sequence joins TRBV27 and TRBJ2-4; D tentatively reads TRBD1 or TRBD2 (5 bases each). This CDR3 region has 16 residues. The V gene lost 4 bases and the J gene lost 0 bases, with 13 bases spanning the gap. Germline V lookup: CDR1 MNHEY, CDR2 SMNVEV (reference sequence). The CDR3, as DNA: TGTGCCAGCAGTTCGGCAGGGACGCTAGCCAAAAACATTCAGTACTTC. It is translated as CASSSAGTLAKNIQYF.

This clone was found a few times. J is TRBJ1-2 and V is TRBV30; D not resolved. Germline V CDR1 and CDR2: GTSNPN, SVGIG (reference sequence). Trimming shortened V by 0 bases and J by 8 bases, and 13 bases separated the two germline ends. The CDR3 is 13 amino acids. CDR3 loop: CAWSVGGRSGYTF. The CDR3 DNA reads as TGTGCCTGGAGTGTGGGCGGAAGGAGCGGCTACACCTTC. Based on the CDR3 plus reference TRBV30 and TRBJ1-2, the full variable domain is SQTIHQWPATLVQPVGSPLSLECTVEGTSNPNLYWYRQAAGRGLQLLFYSVGIGQISSEVPQNLSASRPQDRQFILSSKKLLLSDSGFYLCAWSVGGRSGYTFGSGTRLTVV.

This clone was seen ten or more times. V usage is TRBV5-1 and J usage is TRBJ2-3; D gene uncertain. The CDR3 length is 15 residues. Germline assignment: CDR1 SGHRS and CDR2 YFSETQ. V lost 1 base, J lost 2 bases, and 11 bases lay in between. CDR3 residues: CASSLRRQYTDTQYF. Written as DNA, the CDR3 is TGCGCCAGCAGCTTGAGACGCCAATACACAGATACGCAGTATTTT. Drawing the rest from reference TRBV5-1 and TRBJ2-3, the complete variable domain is KAGVTQTPRYLIKTRGQQVTLSCSPISGHRSVSWYQQTPGQGLQFLFEYFSETQRNKGNFPGRFSGRQFSNSRSEMNVSTLELGDSALYLCASSLRRQYTDTQYFGPGTRLTVL.

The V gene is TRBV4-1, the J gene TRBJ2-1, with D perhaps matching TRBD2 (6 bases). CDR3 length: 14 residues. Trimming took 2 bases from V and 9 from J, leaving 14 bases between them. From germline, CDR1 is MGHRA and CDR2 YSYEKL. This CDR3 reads CASSQLPMGGEQFF. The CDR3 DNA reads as TGCGCCAGCAGCCAACTCCCCATGGGGGGTGAGCAGTTCTTC.

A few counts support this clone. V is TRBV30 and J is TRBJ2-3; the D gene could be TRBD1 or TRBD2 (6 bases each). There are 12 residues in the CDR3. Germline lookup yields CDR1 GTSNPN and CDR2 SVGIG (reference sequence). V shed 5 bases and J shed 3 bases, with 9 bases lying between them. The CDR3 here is CAWLGGTDTQYF. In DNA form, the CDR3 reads TGTGCCTGGCTAGGGGGGACAGATACGCAGTATTTT.

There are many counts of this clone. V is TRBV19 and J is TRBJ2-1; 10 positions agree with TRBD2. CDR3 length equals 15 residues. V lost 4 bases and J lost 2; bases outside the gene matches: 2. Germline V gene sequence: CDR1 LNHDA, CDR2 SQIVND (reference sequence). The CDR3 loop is CASSNLAGAYNEQFF. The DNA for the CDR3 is TGTGCCAGTAGTAACCTAGCGGGAGCCTACAATGAGCAGTTCTTC.

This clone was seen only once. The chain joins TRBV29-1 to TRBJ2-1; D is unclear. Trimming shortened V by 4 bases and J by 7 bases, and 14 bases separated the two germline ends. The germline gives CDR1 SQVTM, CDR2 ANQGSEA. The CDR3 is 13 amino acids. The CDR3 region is CSVAAAMGNEQFF. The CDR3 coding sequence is TGCAGCGTTGCAGCCGCTATGGGTAATGAGCAGTTCTTC.

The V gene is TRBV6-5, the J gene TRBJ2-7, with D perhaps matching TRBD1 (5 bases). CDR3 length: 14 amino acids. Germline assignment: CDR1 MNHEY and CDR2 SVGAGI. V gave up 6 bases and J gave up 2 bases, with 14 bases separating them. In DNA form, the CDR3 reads TGTGCCAGCAGCAAGGACACCGGTACCTACGAGCAGTACTTC. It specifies CASSKDTGTYEQYF.

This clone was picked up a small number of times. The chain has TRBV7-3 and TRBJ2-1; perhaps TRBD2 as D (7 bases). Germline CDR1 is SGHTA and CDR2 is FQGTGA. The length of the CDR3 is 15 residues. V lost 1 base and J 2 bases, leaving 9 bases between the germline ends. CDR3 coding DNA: TGTGCCAGCAGCTTAAGCGGGGGCGCCTACAATGAGCAGTTCTTC. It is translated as CASSLSGGAYNEQFF. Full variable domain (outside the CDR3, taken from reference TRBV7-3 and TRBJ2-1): GAGVSQTPSNKVTEKGKYVELRCDPISGHTALYWYRQSLGQGPEFLIYFQGTGAADDSGLPNDRFFAVRPEGSVSTLKIQRTERGDSAVYLCASSLSGGAYNEQFFGPGTRLTVL.

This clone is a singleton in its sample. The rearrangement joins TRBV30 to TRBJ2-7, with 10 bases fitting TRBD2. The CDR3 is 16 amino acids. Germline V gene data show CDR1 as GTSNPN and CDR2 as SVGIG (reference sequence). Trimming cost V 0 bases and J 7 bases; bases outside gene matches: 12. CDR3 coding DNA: TGTGCCTGGAGTGTACGAGCGAGCGGGAGGGCCGAAGAGCAGTACTTC. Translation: CAWSVRASGRAEEQYF. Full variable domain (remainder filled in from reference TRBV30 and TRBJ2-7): SQTIHQWPATLVQPVGSPLSLECTVEGTSNPNLYWYRQAAGRGLQLLFYSVGIGQISSEVPQNLSASRPQDRQFILSSKKLLLSDSGFYLCAWSVRASGRAEEQYFGPGTRLTVT.

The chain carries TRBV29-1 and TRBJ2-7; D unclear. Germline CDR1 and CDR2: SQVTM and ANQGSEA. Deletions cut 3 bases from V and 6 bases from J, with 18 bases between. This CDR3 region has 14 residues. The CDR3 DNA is TGCAGCGTTGAGGTAGGGCCCCCGTCGGGCGAGCAGTACTTC. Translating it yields CSVEVGPPSGEQYF.

CDR3 nucleotide sequence: TGTGCCGCGGCGCTCTCAGGGGCAGATACGCAGTATTTT. Translated, it gives CAAALSGADTQYF. The J gene is TRBJ2-3, the V gene TRBV27, with D possibly being TRBD1 (6 bases). Germline CDR1 and CDR2: MNHEY and SMNVEV (reference sequence). V lost 11 bases and J lost 4, with 16 bases in between. The CDR3 has 13 amino acids.

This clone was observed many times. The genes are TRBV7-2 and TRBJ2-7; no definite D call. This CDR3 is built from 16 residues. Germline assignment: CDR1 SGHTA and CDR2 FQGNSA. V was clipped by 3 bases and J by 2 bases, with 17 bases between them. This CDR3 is CASSFAGSALPYEQYF. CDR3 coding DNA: TGTGCCAGCAGCTTTGCAGGCAGTGCTTTACCCTACGAGCAGTACTTC.